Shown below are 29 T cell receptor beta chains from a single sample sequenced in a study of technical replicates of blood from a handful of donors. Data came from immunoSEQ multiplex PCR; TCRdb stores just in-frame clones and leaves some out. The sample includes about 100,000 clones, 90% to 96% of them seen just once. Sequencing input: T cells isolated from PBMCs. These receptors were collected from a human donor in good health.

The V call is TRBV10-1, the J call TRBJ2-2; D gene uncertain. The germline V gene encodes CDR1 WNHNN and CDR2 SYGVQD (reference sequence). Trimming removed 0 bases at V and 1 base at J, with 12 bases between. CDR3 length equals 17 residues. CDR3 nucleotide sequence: TGCGCCAGCAGTGAGTCGTTCGTGATACAGAACACCGGGGAGCTGTTTTTT. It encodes CASSESFVIQNTGELFF.

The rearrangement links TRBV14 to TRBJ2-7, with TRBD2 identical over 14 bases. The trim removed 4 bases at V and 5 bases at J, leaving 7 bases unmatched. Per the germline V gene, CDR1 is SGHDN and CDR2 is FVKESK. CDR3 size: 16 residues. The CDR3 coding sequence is TGTGCCAGCAGCCCTGGACTAGCGGGGGGTTACCACGAGCAGTACTTC. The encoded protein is CASSPGLAGGYHEQYF.

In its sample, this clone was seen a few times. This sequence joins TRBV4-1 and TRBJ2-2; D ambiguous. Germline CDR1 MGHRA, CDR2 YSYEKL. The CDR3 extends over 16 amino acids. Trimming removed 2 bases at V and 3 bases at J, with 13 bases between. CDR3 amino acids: CASSQLITVHTGELFF. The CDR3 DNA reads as TGCGCCAGCAGCCAATTAATAACGGTACACACCGGGGAGCTGTTTTTT.

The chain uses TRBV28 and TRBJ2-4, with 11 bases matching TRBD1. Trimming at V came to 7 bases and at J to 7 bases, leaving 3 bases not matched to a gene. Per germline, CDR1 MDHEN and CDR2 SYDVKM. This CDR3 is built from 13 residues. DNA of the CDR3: TGTGCCAGCATCGGGACAGGGGGGAACATTCAGTACTTC. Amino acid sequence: CASIGTGGNIQYF.

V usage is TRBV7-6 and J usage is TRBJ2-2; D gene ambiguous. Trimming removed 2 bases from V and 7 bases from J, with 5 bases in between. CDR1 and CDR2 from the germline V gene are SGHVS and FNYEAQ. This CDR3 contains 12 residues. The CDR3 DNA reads TGTGCCAGCAGCTTATCTTACGGGGAGCTGTTTTTT. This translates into CASSLSYGELFF. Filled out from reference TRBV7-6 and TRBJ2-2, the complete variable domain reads GAGVSQSPRYKVTKRGQDVALRCDPISGHVSLYWYRQALGQGPEFLTYFNYEAQQDKSGLPNDRFSAERPEGSISTLTIQRTEQRDSAMYRCASSLSYGELFFGEGSRLTVL.

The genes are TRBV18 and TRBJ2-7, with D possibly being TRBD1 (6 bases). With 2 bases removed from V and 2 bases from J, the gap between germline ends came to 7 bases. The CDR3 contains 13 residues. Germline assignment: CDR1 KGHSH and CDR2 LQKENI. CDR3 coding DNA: TGTGCCAGCTCACCATACAGGGCCTACGAGCAGTACTTC. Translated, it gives CASSPYRAYEQYF.

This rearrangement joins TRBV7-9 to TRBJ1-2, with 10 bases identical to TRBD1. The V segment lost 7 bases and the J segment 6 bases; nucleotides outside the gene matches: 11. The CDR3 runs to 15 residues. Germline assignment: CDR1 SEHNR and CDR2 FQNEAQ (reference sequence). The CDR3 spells CASNNRDRGFDGYTF. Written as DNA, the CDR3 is TGTGCCAGCAACAACCGGGACAGGGGTTTCGATGGCTACACCTTC.

The CDR3 DNA sequence: TGTGCCACCAGCAAGGACAACTACGAGCAGTACTTC. This sequence encodes CATSKDNYEQYF. The rearrangement uses TRBV15 and TRBJ2-7; D is possibly TRBD1 (5 bases). V gave up 4 bases and J gave up 3 bases, with 7 bases separating them. The CDR3 has 12 amino acids. CDR1 is LNHNV and CDR2 is YYDKDF in the germline V gene (reference sequence).

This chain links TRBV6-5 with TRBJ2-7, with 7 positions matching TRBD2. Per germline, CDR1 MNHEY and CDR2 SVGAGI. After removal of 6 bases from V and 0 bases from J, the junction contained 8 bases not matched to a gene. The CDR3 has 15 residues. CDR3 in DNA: TGTGCCAGCAGACTACTAGCGTCGAGCTCCTACGAGCAGTACTTC. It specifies CASRLLASSSYEQYF.

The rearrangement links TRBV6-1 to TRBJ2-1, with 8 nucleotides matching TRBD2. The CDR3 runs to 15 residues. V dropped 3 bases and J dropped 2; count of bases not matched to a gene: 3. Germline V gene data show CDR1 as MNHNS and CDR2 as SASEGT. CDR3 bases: TGTGCCAGCAGTGAGGGACTAGGGACCTACAATGAGCAGTTCTTC. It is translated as CASSEGLGTYNEQFF.

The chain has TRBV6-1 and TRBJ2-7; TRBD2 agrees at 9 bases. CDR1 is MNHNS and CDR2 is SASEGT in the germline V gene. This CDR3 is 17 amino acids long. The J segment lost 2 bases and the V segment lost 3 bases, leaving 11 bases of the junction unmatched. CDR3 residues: CASSERVGREGPYEQYF. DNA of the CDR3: TGTGCCAGCAGTGAGAGGGTGGGGCGGGAGGGCCCCTACGAGCAGTACTTC.

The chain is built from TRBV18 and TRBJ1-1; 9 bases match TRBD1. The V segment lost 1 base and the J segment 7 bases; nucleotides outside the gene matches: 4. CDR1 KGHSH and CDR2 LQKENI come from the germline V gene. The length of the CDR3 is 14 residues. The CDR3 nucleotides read TGTGCCAGCTCACCACAGGGACAGGGACTTGAAGCTTTCTTT. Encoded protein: CASSPQGQGLEAFF.

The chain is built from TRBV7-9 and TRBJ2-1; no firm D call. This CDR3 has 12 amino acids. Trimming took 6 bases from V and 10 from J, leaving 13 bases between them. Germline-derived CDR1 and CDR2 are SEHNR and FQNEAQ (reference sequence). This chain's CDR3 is CASRTLRAEQFF. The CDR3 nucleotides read TGTGCCAGCAGGACCCTACGAGCGGAGCAGTTCTTC.

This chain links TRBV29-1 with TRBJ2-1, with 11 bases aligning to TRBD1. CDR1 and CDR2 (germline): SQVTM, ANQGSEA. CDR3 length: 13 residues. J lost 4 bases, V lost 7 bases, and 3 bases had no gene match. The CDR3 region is CSAGTGGYNEQFF. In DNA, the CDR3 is TGCAGCGCCGGGACAGGGGGGTACAATGAGCAGTTCTTC.

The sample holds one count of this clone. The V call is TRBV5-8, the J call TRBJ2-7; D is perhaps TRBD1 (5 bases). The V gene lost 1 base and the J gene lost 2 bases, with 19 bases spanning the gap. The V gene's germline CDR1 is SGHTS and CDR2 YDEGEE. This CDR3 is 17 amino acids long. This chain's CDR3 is CASSLSSRTWSPYEQYF. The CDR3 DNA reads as TGTGCCAGCAGCTTGAGTTCCCGGACATGGTCTCCCTACGAGCAGTACTTC. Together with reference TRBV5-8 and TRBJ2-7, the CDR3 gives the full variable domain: EAGVTQSPTHLIKTRGQQATLRCSPISGHTSVYWYQQALGLGLQFLLWYDEGEERNRGNFPPRFSGRQFPNYSSELNVNALELEDSALYLCASSLSSRTWSPYEQYFGPGTRLTVT.

The CDR3 DNA is TGTGCCACCAGCAGAGCTAGCAGGGGGCTGGATCAGCCCCAGCATTTT. Its translation is CATSRASRGLDQPQHF. This chain joins TRBV15 and TRBJ1-5, with 8 bases matching TRBD1. The CDR3 has 16 residues. The trim removed 1 base at V and 5 bases at J, leaving 7 bases unmatched. CDR1 is LNHNV and CDR2 is YYDKDF in the germline V gene (reference sequence).

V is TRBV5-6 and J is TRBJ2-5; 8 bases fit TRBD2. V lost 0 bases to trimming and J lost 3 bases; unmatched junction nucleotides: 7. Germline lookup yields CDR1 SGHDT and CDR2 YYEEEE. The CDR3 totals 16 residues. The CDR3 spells CASSLAWRGDKETQYF. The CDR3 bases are TGTGCCAGCAGCTTGGCCTGGCGGGGGGATAAAGAGACCCAGTACTTC.

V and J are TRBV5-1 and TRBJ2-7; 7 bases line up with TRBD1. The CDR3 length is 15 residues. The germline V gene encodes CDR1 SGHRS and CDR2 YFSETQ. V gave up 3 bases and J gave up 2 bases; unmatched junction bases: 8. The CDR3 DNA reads TGCGCCAGCAGCTCATTCGGGGACAGCACCTACGAGCAGTACTTC. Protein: CASSSFGDSTYEQYF.

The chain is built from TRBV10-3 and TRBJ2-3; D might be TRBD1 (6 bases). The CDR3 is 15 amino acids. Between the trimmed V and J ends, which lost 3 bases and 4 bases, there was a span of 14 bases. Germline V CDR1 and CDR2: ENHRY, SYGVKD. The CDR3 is CAISDVRAGADTQYF. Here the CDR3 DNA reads TGTGCCATCAGTGACGTACGGGCAGGGGCAGATACGCAGTATTTT.

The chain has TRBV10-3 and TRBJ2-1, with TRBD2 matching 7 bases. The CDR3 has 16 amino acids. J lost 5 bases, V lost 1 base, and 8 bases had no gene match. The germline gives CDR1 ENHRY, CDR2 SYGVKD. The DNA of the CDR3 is TGTGCCATCAGTGAGTATGTGGCGGGGGACGACAATGAGCAGTTCTTC. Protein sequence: CAISEYVAGDDNEQFF.

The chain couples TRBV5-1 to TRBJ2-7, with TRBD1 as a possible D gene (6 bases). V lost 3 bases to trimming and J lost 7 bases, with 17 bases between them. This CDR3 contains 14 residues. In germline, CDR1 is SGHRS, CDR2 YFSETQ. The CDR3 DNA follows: TGCGCCAGCAGCTCCTCCCCGGCCCAGGGGGAGCAGTACTTC. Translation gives CASSSSPAQGEQYF.

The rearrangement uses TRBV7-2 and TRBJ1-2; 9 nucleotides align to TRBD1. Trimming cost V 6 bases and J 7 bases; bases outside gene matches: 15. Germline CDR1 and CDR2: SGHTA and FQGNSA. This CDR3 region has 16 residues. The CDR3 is CASRRPARDRDLGYTF. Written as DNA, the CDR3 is TGTGCCAGCAGACGACCGGCCCGGGACAGGGATCTTGGCTACACCTTC.

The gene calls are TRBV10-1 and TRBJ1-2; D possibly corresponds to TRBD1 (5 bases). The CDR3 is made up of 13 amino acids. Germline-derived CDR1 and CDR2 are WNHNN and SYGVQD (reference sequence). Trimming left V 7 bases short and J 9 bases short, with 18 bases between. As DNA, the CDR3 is TGCGCCAGCATAATAATAGGGGTTTGGTGCTACACCTTC. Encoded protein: CASIIIGVWCYTF.

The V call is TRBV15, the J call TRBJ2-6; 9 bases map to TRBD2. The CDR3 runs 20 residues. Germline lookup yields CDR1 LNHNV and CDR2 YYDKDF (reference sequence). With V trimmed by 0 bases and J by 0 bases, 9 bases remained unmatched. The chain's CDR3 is CATSRDQPGLAISGANVLTF. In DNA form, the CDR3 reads TGTGCCACCAGCAGAGACCAACCGGGACTAGCCATCTCTGGGGCCAACGTCCTGACTTTC. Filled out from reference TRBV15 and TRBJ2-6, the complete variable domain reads DAMVIQNPRYQVTQFGKPVTLSCSQTLNHNVMYWYQQKSSQAPKLLFHYYDKDFNNEADTPDNFQSRRPNTSFCFLDIRSPGLGDTAMYLCATSRDQPGLAISGANVLTFGAGSRLTVL.

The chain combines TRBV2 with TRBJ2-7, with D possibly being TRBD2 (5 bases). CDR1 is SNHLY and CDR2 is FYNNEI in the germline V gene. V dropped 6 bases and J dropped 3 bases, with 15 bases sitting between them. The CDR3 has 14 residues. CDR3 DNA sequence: TGTGCCAGCAGCGCCGGGGATACTAGCTACGAGCAGTACTTC. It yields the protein CASSAGDTSYEQYF.

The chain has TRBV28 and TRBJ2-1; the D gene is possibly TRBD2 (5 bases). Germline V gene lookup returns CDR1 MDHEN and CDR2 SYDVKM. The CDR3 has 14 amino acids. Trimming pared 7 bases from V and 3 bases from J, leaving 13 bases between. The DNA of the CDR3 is TGTGCCAGCACCTCACCGGGAAACTACAATGAGCAGTTCTTC. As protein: CASTSPGNYNEQFF.

This chain's CDR3 is CSVAQGPPYEQYF. CDR3 nucleotide sequence: TGCAGCGTTGCGCAGGGTCCTCCCTACGAGCAGTACTTC. V is TRBV29-1 and J is TRBJ2-7, with D possibly being TRBD1 (5 bases). The CDR3 runs 13 residues. Between the trimmed V and J ends, which lost 4 bases and 2 bases, there was a span of 12 bases. Per the germline V gene, CDR1 is SQVTM and CDR2 is ANQGSEA.

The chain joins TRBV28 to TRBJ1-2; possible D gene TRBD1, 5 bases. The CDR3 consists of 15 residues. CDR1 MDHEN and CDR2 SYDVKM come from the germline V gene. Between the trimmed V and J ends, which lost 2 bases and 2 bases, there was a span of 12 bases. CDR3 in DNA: TGTGCCAGCAGTTTAGCGCAACAGGCGAACTATGGCTACACCTTC. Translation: CASSLAQQANYGYTF.

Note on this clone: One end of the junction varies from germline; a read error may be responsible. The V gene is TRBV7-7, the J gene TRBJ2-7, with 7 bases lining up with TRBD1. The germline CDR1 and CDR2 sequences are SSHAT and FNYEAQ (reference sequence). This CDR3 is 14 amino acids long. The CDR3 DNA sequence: TGTGCTAGCAGCTTCCCCCAGGGGGCCTACGAGCAGTACTTC. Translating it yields CASSFPQGAYEQYF. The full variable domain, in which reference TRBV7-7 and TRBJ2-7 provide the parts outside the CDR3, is GAGVSQSPRYKVTKRGQDVTLRCDPISSHATLYWYQQALGQGPEFLTYFNYEAQPDKSGLPSDRFSAERPEGSISTLTIQRTEQRDSAMYRCASSFPQGAYEQYFGPGTRLTVT.